The sequence of this T cell receptor (beta chain) was determined in a study of T cells in Graves' hyperthyroidism and ophthalmopathy. Across the whole study: Peripheral blood was collected at initial diagnosis, before any treatment.

The CDR3 runs to 17 residues. Deletions cut 2 bases from V and 0 bases from J, with 14 bases between. Per germline, CDR1 SEHNR and CDR2 FQNEAQ (reference sequence). Many counts were recorded for this clonotype. TCR beta CDR3 regions were amplified from RNA transcripts. With the HTBI primer set, the TCR CDR3 went through a first round of RT-PCR. MiXCR, applied by TCRdb to the multiplex PCR reads, yields one record per CDR3 protein. Altogether 300,000 to 450,000 distinct CDR3 sequences are present, about a sixth being singletons, with the ten largest covering 34%. Specimen: blood. V is TRBV7-9 and J is TRBJ1-3; D is unresolved. This TCR was recovered from a woman younger than 45 with Graves' hyperthyroidism that later progressed to Graves' ophthalmopathy. In DNA, the CDR3 is TGTGCCAGCAGCTTATTCGGGCACATCAGCTCTGGAAACACCATATATTTT. Residues: CASSLFGHISSGNTIYF.